Listed below are T cell receptor beta chains from one sample, sequenced in a study of blood T cell repertoires in COVID-19. Generated by immunoSEQ multiplex PCR, the TCRdb table keeps only in-frame clones and is missing some. This table holds 95,000 to 150,000 clones, 82% found once. Source material: peripheral blood. Source of these receptors: a woman in her 70s with acute or convalescent COVID-19. Both conserved end residues are trimmed from each CDR3.

TRBV5-5,TRBJ2-1,ASSLPGTGLYEQF
TRBV30,TRBJ1-5,AWSVQGDQPQH
TRBV24-1,TRBJ2-1,AAGGSDEQF
TRBV5-6,TRBJ1-6,ASTRDSNSPLH
TRBV7-9,TRBJ2-2,ASSPGSSLGGELF
TRBV2,TRBJ2-3,ASSLAGGPVDTQY
TRBV5-5,TRBJ1-3,ASSLRQGGGNTIY
TRBV5-1,TRBJ1-1,ASSPTGGGGISTEAF
TRBV7-2,TRBJ2-7,ASSLGPTSGTYEQY
TRBV11-1,TRBJ2-5,ASSRYDGGALTQY
TRBV7-9,TRBJ1-2,ASSLAMGAPGGYGYT
TRBV14,TRBJ2-7,ASSRDSFPYEQY
TRBV7-9,TRBJ2-7,ASSTQGGKQY
TRBV13,TRBJ1-3,ASSWGQPSSNTIY
TRBV6-2/TRBV6-3,TRBJ1-6,ASSSPPGVSGSPLH
TRBV19,TRBJ1-6,ASSSQPGEAPLH
TRBV6-1,TRBJ2-6,ASSEAWDRGLSGANVLT
TRBV10-3,TRBJ1-4,AISAARGTGTEKLF
TRBV4-2,TRBJ2-7,ASSQSATRTYEQY
TRBV2,TRBJ2-3,ASSEGQGVADTQY
TRBV6-6,TRBJ1-5,ASSSQGSPNQPQH
TRBV24-1,TRBJ2-1,ATSVPGQGRNEQF
TRBV6-2/TRBV6-3,TRBJ1-2,ASSYFQVYYGYT
TRBV19,TRBJ1-1,ASTLAGTEAF
TRBV5-8,TRBJ1-1,ASSLVQGDTEAF
TRBV4-2,TRBJ1-2,ASSQADSALNYGYT
TRBV6-5,TRBJ2-5,ASRPTGMETQY
TRBV30,TRBJ1-5,AWGPGHSNQPQH
TRBV7-9,TRBJ2-3,ASSYLDWDFRADTQY
TRBV5-6,TRBJ1-1,ASSLALLGGMNTEAF
TRBV4-1,TRBJ1-2,ASSKGQDNYGYT
TRBV4-3,TRBJ1-4,ASSQVGHSEKLF
TRBV3-1/TRBV3-2,TRBJ1-1,ASSTQGVWTEAF
TRBV10-3,TRBJ1-2,AISASYSGYT
TRBV6-5,TRBJ1-2,ASSYRQGSYGYT
TRBV7-8,TRBJ1-1,ASTKDRNTEAF
TRBV10-3,TRBJ1-2,AISEGQTNYGYT
TRBV4-3,TRBJ1-5,ASSQEWQANQPQH
TRBV6-6,TRBJ1-1,ASSSQGTGTEAF
TRBV4-3,TRBJ1-6,ASSQERTAGQGVANSPLH
TRBV3-1/TRBV3-2,TRBJ1-4,ASSQVGGQGRKLF
TRBV11-2,TRBJ2-1,ASSLAVVSEQF
TRBV10-3,TRBJ1-5,AISPLGSNQPQH
TRBV5-4,TRBJ2-5,ASSFRLAGETQY
TRBV18,TRBJ2-1,ASSLRTGYNEQF
TRBV19,TRBJ1-2,ASSHRVLANYGYT
TRBV7-2,TRBJ1-2,ASSLVQGRGSGYT
TRBV18,TRBJ1-6,ASSLSGSGPLH
TRBV20-1,TRBJ1-2,SGHMGAGYT
TRBV7-9,TRBJ2-7,ASSWGQGEGDEQY
TRBV14,TRBJ2-5,ASSQDRGTHQETQY
TRBV3-1/TRBV3-2,TRBJ1-2,ASSPAGDYGYT
TRBV5-1,TRBJ1-1,ASSLTGVVTEAF
TRBV10-2,TRBJ2-5,ASSRTSGGFQTQY
TRBV6-5,TRBJ1-1,ASRQIMNTEAF
TRBV24-1,TRBJ1-1,ATSDPRTGEAF
TRBV21-1,TRBJ1-6,ASSPPLH
TRBV7-2,TRBJ2-5,ASSSPGSQETQY